The text below deals with one T cell receptor beta chain. CDR1 and CDR2 (germline): SGHRS, YFSETQ. This CDR3 spans 15 amino acids. V shed 0 bases, J shed 7 bases, and the junction held 9 bases outside the gene matches. The assay ran at deep level. Here immunoSEQ multiplex PCR was the method, and the copy in TCRdb shows in-frame clones only, minus some. In the table there are about 1 million clones, under 80% of which are singletons. This sample stems from a study of shared clonotypes between healthy human individuals. The sequence came from a man between 18 and 35 years old in good health. This sequence joins TRBV5-1 and TRBJ2-7, with 8 nucleotides matching TRBD2. Sample: memory CD4+ T cells sorted from blood. Specified subset: CD45RA-negative fraction. The CDR3 DNA reads TGCGCCAGCAGCTTGGATGGGGGCACGGGAGGGGAGCAGTACTTC. This sequence encodes CASSLDGGTGGEQYF.